A single sample is the source of the 18 T cell receptor beta chains below, sequenced in a study of somatic mutations in cytotoxic T cells in rheumatoid arthritis. Measured with immunoSEQ multiplex PCR; TCRdb has only the in-frame clones, and not every one. The sample has some 18,000 clones, 70% to 90% seen once. The sequenced sample was CD8+ T cells sorted from blood. All receptors derive from an adult with rheumatoid arthritis.

The chain employs TRBV7-9 and TRBJ2-1; D gene unclear. Germline loops: CDR1 SEHNR, CDR2 FQNEAQ (reference sequence). V was cut by 4 bases and J by 0 bases, with 13 bases left in between. The CDR3 is made up of 16 amino acids. CDR3 sequence (DNA): TGTGCCAGCAGCTCCCCGTCCGGGCCCTCCTACAATGAGCAGTTCTTC. Its protein product is CASSSPSGPSYNEQFF.

This chain connects TRBV15 to TRBJ1-1, with D perhaps TRBD1 (6 bases). Germline CDR1 LNHNV, CDR2 YYDKDF (reference sequence). The CDR3 extends over 14 amino acids. Deletions cut 1 base from V and 4 bases from J, with 10 bases between. Here the CDR3 reads CATSRGTESTEAFF. The CDR3 bases are TGTGCCACCAGCAGAGGGACAGAGAGCACTGAAGCTTTCTTT.

The CDR3 DNA sequence: TGCGCCAGCAGCCAGCTAGCGGGAGGGCCGGACCACGAGCAGTACTTC. Encoded protein: CASSQLAGGPDHEQYF. The chain couples TRBV4-3 to TRBJ2-7; TRBD2 matches at 12 bases. The CDR3 extends over 16 amino acids. V was pared by 3 bases and J by 5 bases, with 8 bases of the junction left unmatched. Germline-derived CDR1 and CDR2 are LGHNA and YSLEER.

CDR3 in amino acids: CASSFSPGPNWGTEAFF. The CDR3 nucleotides read TGTGCCAGCAGCTTTAGTCCGGGCCCTAATTGGGGCACTGAAGCTTTCTTT. The chain uses TRBV7-6 and TRBJ1-1; D is unresolved. The germline V gene encodes CDR1 SGHVS and CDR2 FNYEAQ. The CDR3 extends over 17 amino acids. Trimming cost V 3 bases and J 4 bases, with 21 bases left between them.

The rearrangement uses TRBV9 and TRBJ2-7; 9 positions agree with TRBD1. CDR3 length: 16 residues. Germline lookup yields CDR1 SGDLS and CDR2 YYNGEE. V shed 3 bases and J 3 bases; nucleotides not matched to a gene: 10. The CDR3 reads CASSGFGTGNLYEQYF. Here the CDR3 DNA reads TGTGCCAGCAGCGGTTTCGGGACAGGGAATCTCTACGAGCAGTACTTC.

The CDR3 DNA reads as TGTGCCAGCAGTTTATCGGGGGGGGCCTACGAGCAGTACTTC. Translation: CASSLSGGAYEQYF. The rearrangement links TRBV6-5 to TRBJ2-7; 8 bases agree with TRBD2. The CDR3 length is 14 residues. The V segment lost 4 bases and the J segment 2 bases; nucleotides outside the gene matches: 4. CDR1 and CDR2 (germline): MNHEY, SVGAGI.

The chain uses TRBV13 and TRBJ2-1; D might be TRBD2 (7 bases). Per germline, CDR1 PRHDT and CDR2 FYEKMQ (reference sequence). This CDR3 has 14 amino acids. The V end lost 7 bases, the J end lost 3 bases, and 13 bases lay between the germline ends. The CDR3 sequence is CASTGGPYYNEQFF. The CDR3 DNA sequence: TGTGCCAGCACCGGGGGGCCTTACTACAATGAGCAGTTCTTC.

This chain joins TRBV28 and TRBJ1-1, with a possible D match to TRBD1 (6 bases). Trimming cost V 11 bases and J 1 base, with 14 bases left between them. Germline V gene sequence: CDR1 MDHEN, CDR2 SYDVKM. The length of the CDR3 is 13 residues. The CDR3 here is CAGGGGENTEAFF. In DNA form, the CDR3 reads TGTGCCGGGGGAGGGGGGGAGAACACTGAAGCTTTCTTT.

This chain joins TRBV28 and TRBJ2-7; 10 bases are shared with TRBD2. The CDR3 has 15 amino acids. V lost 10 bases and J lost 5; bases outside the gene matches: 14. Germline V gene sequence: CDR1 MDHEN, CDR2 SYDVKM. The CDR3 DNA follows: TGTGCCACGGGGGGGAGCGGGAGGGCTCCCCACGAGCAGTACTTC. Encoded protein: CATGGSGRAPHEQYF.

This chain links TRBV29-1 with TRBJ2-1; 7 bases map to TRBD1. This CDR3 is 13 amino acids long. V lost 6 bases to trimming and J lost 5 bases; unmatched junction nucleotides: 7. Per germline, CDR1 SQVTM and CDR2 ANQGSEA. As DNA, the CDR3 is TGCAGCGTAGAGGACAGGTTTAACAATGAGCAGTTCTTC. Translated, it gives CSVEDRFNNEQFF.

This clone was counted between two and nine times. This chain joins TRBV19 and TRBJ2-1, with a tentative D call TRBD2 (5 bases). CDR3 size: 16 residues. Germline V gene sequence: CDR1 LNHDA, CDR2 SQIVND (reference sequence). Trimming shortened V by 4 bases and J by 4 bases, and 17 bases separated the two germline ends. The CDR3 protein is CASSTPRGLSYNEQFF. The DNA of the CDR3 is TGTGCCAGTAGTACCCCCCGAGGACTTAGTTACAATGAGCAGTTCTTC.

CDR3 sequence reads: CASSPSQGISNQPQHF. The CDR3 DNA follows: TGTGCCAGCAGCCCCTCCCAGGGAATAAGCAATCAGCCCCAGCATTTT. V is TRBV5-5 and J is TRBJ1-5; D is possibly TRBD1 (5 bases). The CDR3 has 16 amino acids. The V gene's germline CDR1 is SGHKS and CDR2 YYEKEE (reference sequence). Trimming shortened V by 4 bases and J by 1 base, and 15 bases separated the two germline ends. Filled out from reference TRBV5-5 and TRBJ1-5, the complete variable domain reads DAGVTQSPTHLIKTRGQQVTLRCSPISGHKSVSWYQQVLGQGPQFIFQYYEKEERGRGNFPDRFSARQFPNYSSELNVNALLLGDSALYLCASSPSQGISNQPQHFGDGTRLSIL.

The chain has TRBV6-5 and TRBJ1-1, with D possibly TRBD1 on 5 matching bases. Trimming removed 6 bases at V and 4 bases at J, with 12 bases between. CDR3 length: 13 residues. The germline V gene has CDR1 MNHEY and CDR2 SVGAGI. The CDR3 DNA reads TGTGCCAGCAGAGTAGGGGTACGCACTGAAGCTTTCTTT. Amino acid sequence: CASRVGVRTEAFF.

This clone has only one observation. V gene TRBV4-3 combines with J gene TRBJ1-2; 7 bases match TRBD1. The CDR3 length is 14 residues. V dropped 4 bases and J dropped 4; count of bases not matched to a gene: 6. Germline CDR1 is LGHNA and CDR2 is YSLEER. CDR3 sequence reads: CASSRTTGFYGYTF. CDR3 coding DNA: TGCGCCAGCAGCCGTACGACAGGGTTCTATGGCTACACCTTC.

This clone was seen more than once but under ten times. V is TRBV9 and J is TRBJ1-2; 10 bases are shared with TRBD1. The ends lost 3 bases at V and 4 bases at J; junction bases unmatched: 9. The length of the CDR3 is 16 residues. The V gene's germline CDR1 is SGDLS and CDR2 YYNGEE. The CDR3 region is CASSAGTGVSLYGYTF. The CDR3 bases are TGTGCCAGCAGCGCGGGGACAGGGGTATCCCTCTATGGCTACACCTTC.

V is TRBV4-2 and J is TRBJ2-3; a possible D gene is TRBD2 (7 bases). Germline V CDR1 and CDR2: LGHNA, YNFKEQ. The germline V and J ends were trimmed by 0 bases and 6 bases, with 16 bases remaining between them. The CDR3 totals 16 residues. CDR3 amino acids: CASSQDIGGALDTQYF. The CDR3 nucleotides read TGTGCCAGCAGCCAAGATATTGGGGGGGCCTTGGATACGCAGTATTTT.

CDR3 sequence reads: CASSRLAGAEYNEQFF. The CDR3 nucleotides read TGCGCCAGCAGCCGGTTAGCGGGGGCCGAATACAATGAGCAGTTCTTC. The chain carries TRBV4-3 and TRBJ2-1; 9 nucleotides align to TRBD2. The germline V gene has CDR1 LGHNA and CDR2 YSLEER. CDR3 length: 16 residues. The ends lost 4 bases at V and 4 bases at J; junction bases unmatched: 8.

V is TRBV30 and J is TRBJ1-4, with D perhaps matching TRBD1 (6 bases). V was cut by 8 bases and J by 8 bases, with 15 bases left in between. The CDR3 is 12 residues long. CDR1 and CDR2 (germline): GTSNPN, SVGIG (reference sequence). The CDR3 sequence: CAHAGTGEKLFF. CDR3 sequence (DNA): TGTGCCCACGCCGGCACAGGGGAAAAACTGTTTTTT.